Listed here is a single T cell receptor (beta chain). It lacks a known antigen. Base-call qualities are not available, and no considerably larger clone is one nucleotide away. These data belong to a study of OX40 agonist ivuxolimab in advanced cancers. About the full investigation: Ivuxolimab was an agonistic, fully human IgG2 monoclonal antibody directed against OX40 (CD134), a costimulatory receptor. Intravenous ivuxolimab was administered to patients every 2 weeks at six dose levels: 0.01, 0.1, 0.3, 1.5, 3 and 10 mg/kg. Of the roughly 54 patients in dose escalation, about 20 had hepatocellular carcinoma, about 15 had melanoma, 9 had renal cell carcinoma and 9 had head and neck cancer. The dose-escalation cohort was around 84% male with a mean age of approximately 59 years, ranging from 23 to 79. Patients were allowed to have had prior anti-PD-1, anti-PD-L1 or anti-CTLA-4 therapy, and 40% to 45% of the dose-escalation patients had previously received checkpoint inhibitors. Partial responses were achieved by three dose-escalation patients, of whom one had hepatocellular carcinoma and two had cutaneous melanoma. Peripheral TCRbeta sequencing aimed to test whether ivuxolimab altered TCR sequence diversity and caused clonal T-cell expansion. The monotherapy dose-escalation portion (N of about 57 patients) of the phase I ivuxolimab trial is reported in the paper.

General conclusions and limits of the study: In the 0.1-3.0 mg/kg groups, partial responders were among the patients with the lowest normalized peripheral clonal expansion, particularly in CD8+ T cells. Clonal expansion of both CD4+ and CD8+ blood T cells was observed from baseline to week 6 at doses 0.1 to 3.0 mg/kg. Low levels of normalized T-cell clonal expansion were also seen in some patients who did not respond. After ivuxolimab, CD8+ T cells had more expanded clones than CD4+ T cells on average. Antigen specificity was not determined for the clonally expanded peripheral T cells.

Patients with a history of autoimmune disease or receiving systemic immunosuppression were excluded from the trial. Peripheral blood for TCR sequencing was collected from all dose cohorts at baseline, on cycle 4 day 1, and on cycle 7 day 1. The samples were drawn from a first-in-human, open-label, multicenter phase I dose-escalation trial of ivuxolimab. Adults with locally advanced or metastatic melanoma, renal cell, hepatocellular, or head and neck squamous cell carcinoma were enrolled in the trial. Before TCR sequencing, CD4+ and CD8+ T cells were separately sorted from peripheral blood. Genomic DNA was extracted from sorted cells for sequencing of the TCRbeta CDR3 region. The immunoSEQ Assay was used to sequence the TCRbeta CDR3 regions. This is the immuneACCESS table as TCRdb keeps it, with only in-frame sequences that have V and J called. A part of the clones is gone; compared with another copy, unresolved V genes explain less than half, and the rest is unexplained. Within this sample are approximately 50,000 clones, with about 80% of them counted one time only. The ten largest account for 3.5% to 4.5% of the sample.

Sequenced here: CD4+ or CD8+ T cells sorted from blood, sampled in a trial of the OX40 agonist ivuxolimab. This clonotype originated in an adult with an advanced solid tumor such as melanoma, head and neck, liver or kidney cancer.

The CDR3 loop reads CASSLTGGGYTDTQYF. The bases are TGTGCCAGCAGCTTAACAGGGGGAGGCTACACAGATACGCAGTATTTT. The chain is encoded by TRBV7-3 joined to TRBJ2-3, with the D assignment possibly TRBD1 or TRBD2, given 6 matching bases for each. The CDR3 runs 16 residues from the cysteine to the phenylalanine. This entry keeps only the CDR3 DNA: 48 bases, framed from base 1. Cut back by 0 bases and 2 bases, the V and J ends lie 12 bases apart. Reading the germline V gene gives CDR1 SGHTA and CDR2 FQGTGA.